This is a list of T cell receptor beta chains from one sample in a study of cytomegalovirus exposure and HLA in healthy donors. Profiling relied on immunoSEQ multiplex PCR, and the TCRdb table lists in-frame clones only, not all of them. The sample lists some 87,000 clones, about three fifths occurring once. Sequencing used PBMCs. The receptors come from a woman younger than 45 in good health and CMV-seropositive. CDR3s include the opening cysteine and the closing phenylalanine or tryptophan. D genes are given only for firm matches. Only part of the rows carry a size: once, few, many, or a class if the clone is expanded.

d_gene | j_gene | abundance | v_gene | CDR3aa | CDR3nt
. | TRBJ1-4 | . | TRBV13 | CASSETGSGEKLFF | TGTGCCAGCAGCGAAACAGGGTCGGGGGAAAAACTGTTTTTT
. | TRBJ1-2 | . | TRBV6-6 | CASRYGTNYGYTF | TGTGCCAGCAGATATGGGACAAACTATGGCTACACCTTC
. | TRBJ1-1 | . | TRBV28 | CASGGQGTEAFF | TGTGCCAGCGGTGGACAAGGAACTGAAGCTTTCTTT
TRBD2 | TRBJ2-1 | . | TRBV27 | CASSLLAGAYNEQFF | TGTGCCAGCAGTTTACTAGCGGGGGCCTACAATGAGCAGTTCTTC
TRBD1 | TRBJ2-4 | . | TRBV7-9 | CASSITGAHQNIQYF | TGTGCCAGCAGCATAACAGGGGCCCATCAAAACATTCAGTACTTC
. | TRBJ2-2 | few | TRBV9 | CASSGEISTGELFF | TGTGCCAGCAGCGGCGAGATTAGCACCGGGGAGCTGTTTTTT
. | TRBJ1-1 | . | TRBV5-1 | CASSFARGTEAFF | TGCGCCAGCAGCTTCGCCAGGGGCACTGAAGCTTTCTTT
. | TRBJ2-7 | . | TRBV19 | CASSIGLREQYF | TGTGCCAGTAGTATCGGGTTGCGCGAGCAGTACTTC
TRBD1 | TRBJ1-1 | . | TRBV28 | CASSAPGQGWTEAFF | TGTGCCAGCAGTGCCCCGGGACAGGGTTGGACTGAAGCTTTCTTT
. | TRBJ1-4 | . | TRBV11-2 | CASSFSGGEKLFF | TGTGCCAGCAGCTTTTCCGGGGGGGAAAAACTGTTTTTT
. | TRBJ2-7 | . | TRBV7-9 | CSSSLGGYEQYF | TGTTCCAGCAGCTTAGGCGGCTACGAGCAGTACTTC
. | TRBJ1-1 | . | TRBV28 | CASSLTGLAISEAFF | TGTGCCAGCAGTTTAACGGGGCTAGCGATCTCTGAAGCTTTCTTT
TRBD1 | TRBJ1-4 | . | TRBV5-4 | CASSLPPGQGSEKLFF | TGTGCCAGCAGCTTACCGCCGGGACAGGGCTCTGAAAAACTGTTTTTT
. | TRBJ2-5 | . | TRBV29-1 | CSVGLGGETQYF | TGCAGCGTTGGATTAGGGGGAGAGACCCAGTACTTC
TRBD1 | TRBJ2-7 | . | TRBV14 | CASSQGTGPYEQYF | TGTGCCAGCAGCCAGGGGACAGGACCCTACGAGCAGTACTTC
TRBD1 | TRBJ2-7 | . | TRBV11-3 | CASSLRTGRSYEQYF | TGTGCCAGCAGCCTCCGGACAGGCCGTTCCTACGAGCAGTACTTC
TRBD2 | TRBJ2-3 | . | TRBV9 | CASSSTSGLAADTQYF | TGTGCCAGCAGCTCAACGTCGGGACTAGCGGCAGATACGCAGTATTTT
TRBD1 | TRBJ1-2 | . | TRBV30 | CAWSASYPGQGDGYTF | TGTGCCTGGAGTGCCTCCTATCCGGGACAGGGGGATGGCTACACCTTC
TRBD2 | TRBJ2-7 | . | TRBV7-2 | CASSPGGGRAGSEQYF | TGTGCCAGCAGTCCTGGCGGGGGTAGGGCAGGTTCCGAGCAGTACTTC
TRBD1 | TRBJ1-5 | few | TRBV27 | CASSPHPDRGPRQPQHF | TGTGCCAGCAGTCCACACCCTGACAGGGGGCCACGGCAGCCCCAGCATTTT
. | TRBJ1-5 | few | TRBV4-3 | CASSQESASPQHF | TGCGCCAGCAGCCAAGAGAGCGCTTCACCCCAGCATTTT
. | TRBJ1-4 | . | TRBV5-1 | CASSPTAATNEKLFF | TGCGCCAGCAGCCCGACAGCCGCAACTAATGAAAAACTGTTTTTT
. | TRBJ2-2 | . | TRBV13 | CASSLSPGSANTGELFF | TGTGCCAGCAGCTTAAGTCCGGGTTCCGCGAACACCGGGGAGCTGTTTTTT
TRBD1 | TRBJ1-2 | . | TRBV6-1 | CASSSRTGGDGYTF | TGTGCCAGCAGTTCGCGGACAGGGGGCGACGGCTACACCTTC
TRBD2 | TRBJ2-3 | . | TRBV19 | CASCSGGLDTQYF | TGTGCCAGTTGCAGCGGGGGTTTAGATACGCAGTATTTT
TRBD1 | TRBJ1-2 | few | TRBV25-1 | CASSGRQGLLGYGYPF | TGTGCCAGCAGTGGCAGACAGGGTTTGCTTGGCTATGGCTACCCCTTC
TRBD1 | TRBJ1-5 | . | TRBV2 | CASSGTGGNNQPQHF | TGTGCCAGCAGTGGGACAGGGGGCAACAATCAGCCCCAGCATTTT
TRBD1 | TRBJ1-1 | . | TRBV6-1 | CASSNRDRGEAFF | TGTGCCAGCAGTAACCGGGACAGGGGTGAAGCTTTCTTT
TRBD1 | TRBJ1-4 | . | TRBV30 | CAWSRTGGSEKLFF | TGTGCCTGGAGTAGGACAGGGGGCTCTGAAAAACTGTTTTTT
. | TRBJ2-2 | . | TRBV5-6 | CASSFAGQPANTGELFF | TGTGCCAGCAGCTTTGCGGGACAGCCAGCGAACACCGGGGAGCTGTTTTTT
TRBD2 | TRBJ2-3 | . | TRBV14 | CASSQGWLAGAYSTDTQYF | TGTGCCAGCAGCCAAGGTTGGCTAGCGGGGGCCTATAGCACAGATACGCAGTATTTT
TRBD2 | TRBJ2-5 | . | TRBV5-1 | CASRDGLAEETQYF | TGCGCCAGCAGAGATGGACTAGCGGAGGAGACCCAGTACTTC
TRBD2 | TRBJ2-7 | . | TRBV6-5 | CASSYSTSGAYEQYF | TGTGCCAGCAGTTACTCCACTAGCGGGGCCTACGAGCAGTACTTC
TRBD2 | TRBJ2-3 | . | TRBV5-1 | CASSFTSGSGLGSDTQYF | TGCGCCAGCAGTTTTACTAGCGGCTCGGGTCTCGGATCAGATACGCAGTATTTT
TRBD2 | TRBJ2-3 | . | TRBV5-4 | CASSLAGLAVSTDTQYF | TGTGCCAGCAGCTTGGCCGGACTAGCGGTGAGCACAGATACGCAGTATTTT
TRBD1 | TRBJ1-2 | . | TRBV9 | CASSPGQGASLSGYTF | TGTGCCAGCAGCCCGGGACAGGGGGCATCCCTTTCTGGCTACACCTTC
TRBD2 | TRBJ2-3 | . | TRBV7-2 | CASSLVAGGLDTQYF | TGTGCCAGCAGCTTAGTAGCGGGGGGCCTAGATACGCAGTATTTT
. | TRBJ2-3 | . | TRBV21-1 | CASSQRRGLAGGNLTDTQYF | TGTGCCAGCAGCCAACGGAGAGGCCTAGCGGGGGGGAACCTCACAGATACGCAGTATTTT
. | TRBJ1-1 | . | TRBV7-2 | CASSEDRNTEAFF | TGTGCCAGCAGCGAAGACAGGAACACTGAAGCTTTCTTT
. | TRBJ1-6 | . | TRBV15 | CATSRGAGDNSPLHF | TGTGCCACCAGTCGGGGGGCGGGAGATAATTCACCCCTCCACTTT
. | TRBJ2-7 | few | TRBV19 | CATSPRVLYEQYF | TGTGCCACCTCCCCGAGGGTTCTCTACGAGCAGTACTTC
. | TRBJ2-2 | few | TRBV5-1 | CASGVRERGELFF | TGCGCCAGCGGTGTGCGGGAACGCGGGGAGCTGTTTTTT
. | TRBJ1-2 | . | TRBV30 | CAWDSDWGYTF | TGTGCCTGGGACTCGGACTGGGGCTACACCTTC
. | TRBJ2-7 | . | TRBV11-2 | CASSFHTQGASSSYEQYF | TGTGCCAGCAGCTTCCATACACAGGGAGCTTCTTCCTCCTACGAGCAGTACTTC
. | TRBJ2-1 | . | TRBV20-1 | CSASTRDEQFF | TGCAGTGCTAGTACGCGGGATGAGCAGTTCTTC